This T cell receptor beta chain emerged from a study of T cells after yellow fever vaccination. Regarding the study as a whole: Reappearance after the booster was observed for most primary-vaccination clones (roughly 97% CD4, just over 85% CD8). Bulk-population clonotypes that are abundant could appear as contaminants in FACS-sorted repertoires. Shared CD4/CD8 clonotypes were a small share, likely from convergent recombination.

Comments on this clonotype: Its antigen is undetermined.

A process of 5'RACE template switching, which added a universal primer site and UMIs, was used to make TCR cDNA. Via MiXCR, TCRdb re-called the 5' RACE reads, giving one row per CDR3 protein. The table includes approximately 510,000 distinct CDR3 sequences, about a fifth detected once. The source material was PBMCs, sampled about 20 days after the first yellow fever vaccination. The origin of this receptor is a man aged 18 to 30 who received the YFV17D yellow fever vaccine.

Here the CDR3 DNA reads TGTGCCAGCAGCCAACCTCCATCACCCCTCCACTTT. Protein: CASSQPPSPLHF. V and J are TRBV6-5 and TRBJ1-6; D remains ambiguous. Deletions cut 6 bases from V and 10 bases from J, with 10 bases between. Germline CDR1 reads MNHEY; CDR2 reads SVGAGI. The CDR3 consists of 12 residues.